The clone carrying this T cell receptor beta chain has a count of ten or more. The target antigen is unknown. This record comes from a study of T cells in Graves' hyperthyroidism and ophthalmopathy. The source of the PBMCs was over 8.5 ml of fresh peripheral blood. Study outcomes and limitations: Blood also contained most expanded thyroid clonotypes above 0.001.

The investigators amplified TCR beta CDR3 regions from RNA transcripts. The primer set for the first-round RT-PCR of the TCR CDR3 was HTBI. TCRdb itself ran the multiplex PCR reads through MiXCR, one entry per CDR3 protein. This table has under 400,000 distinct CDR3 sequences, approximately 25% appearing once. Trimming stripped 8 bases from V and 5 bases from J, with 12 bases between. The length of the CDR3 is 12 residues. The germline CDR1 and CDR2 sequences are MDHEN and SYDVKM. The clonotype was recovered from a man aged 45 to 65 with Graves' hyperthyroidism. The sequencing input was blood. The chain has TRBV28 and TRBJ1-1; perhaps TRBD1 as D (5 bases). The CDR3 is CASDSPNTEAFF. In nucleotides, the CDR3 is TGTGCCAGCGACAGCCCAAATACTGAAGCTTTCTTT.